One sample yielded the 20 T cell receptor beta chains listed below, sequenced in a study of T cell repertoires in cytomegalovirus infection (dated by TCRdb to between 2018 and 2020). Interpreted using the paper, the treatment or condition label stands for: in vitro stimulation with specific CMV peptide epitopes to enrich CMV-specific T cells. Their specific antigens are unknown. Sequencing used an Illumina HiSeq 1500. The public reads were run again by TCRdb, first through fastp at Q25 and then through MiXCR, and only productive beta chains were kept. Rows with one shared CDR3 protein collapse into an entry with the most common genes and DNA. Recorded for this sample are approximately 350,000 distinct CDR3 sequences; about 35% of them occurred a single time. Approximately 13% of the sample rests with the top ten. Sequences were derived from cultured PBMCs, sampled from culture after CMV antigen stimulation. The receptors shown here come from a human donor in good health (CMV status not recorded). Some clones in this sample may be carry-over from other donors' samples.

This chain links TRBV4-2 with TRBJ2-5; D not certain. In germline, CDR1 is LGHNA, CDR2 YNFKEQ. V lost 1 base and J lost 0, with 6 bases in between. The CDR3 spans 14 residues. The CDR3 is CASSQGLNQETQYF. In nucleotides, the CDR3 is TGTGCCAGCAGCCAAGGGCTAAACCAAGAGACCCAGTACTTC.

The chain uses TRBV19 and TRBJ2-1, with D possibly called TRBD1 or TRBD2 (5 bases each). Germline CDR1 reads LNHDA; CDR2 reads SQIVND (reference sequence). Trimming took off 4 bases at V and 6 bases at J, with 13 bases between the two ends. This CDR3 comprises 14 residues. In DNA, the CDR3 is TGTGCCAGTAGTAACCGGGACGTCGTCAATGAGCAGTTCTTC. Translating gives CASSNRDVVNEQFF.

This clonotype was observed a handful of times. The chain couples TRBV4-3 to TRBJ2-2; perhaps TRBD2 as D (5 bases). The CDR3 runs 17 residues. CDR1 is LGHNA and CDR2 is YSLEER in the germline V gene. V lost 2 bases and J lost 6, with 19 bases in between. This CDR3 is CASSQQGNLRSAGELFF. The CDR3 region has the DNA TGCGCCAGCAGCCAACAAGGGAATCTTCGTAGCGCCGGGGAGCTGTTTTTT.

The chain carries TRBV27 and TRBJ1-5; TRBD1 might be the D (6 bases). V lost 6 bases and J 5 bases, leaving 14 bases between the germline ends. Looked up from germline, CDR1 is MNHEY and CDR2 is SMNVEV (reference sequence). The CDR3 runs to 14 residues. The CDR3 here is CASRQRGGDQPQHF. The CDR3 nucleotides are TGTGCCAGCAGGCAGAGGGGGGGCGATCAGCCCCAGCATTTT.

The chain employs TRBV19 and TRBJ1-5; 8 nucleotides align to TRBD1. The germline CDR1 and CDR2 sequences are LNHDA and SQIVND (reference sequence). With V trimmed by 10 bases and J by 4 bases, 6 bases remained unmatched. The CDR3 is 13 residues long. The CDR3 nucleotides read TGTGCCACTAGGACAGGGCTAAATCAGCCCCAGCATTTT. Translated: CATRTGLNQPQHF.

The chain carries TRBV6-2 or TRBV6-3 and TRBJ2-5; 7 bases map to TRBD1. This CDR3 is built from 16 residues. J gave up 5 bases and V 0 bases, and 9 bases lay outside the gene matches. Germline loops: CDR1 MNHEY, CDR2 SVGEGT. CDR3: CASSYSNSQGSETQYF. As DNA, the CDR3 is TGTGCCAGCAGTTACTCGAACTCACAGGGGAGCGAGACCCAGTACTTC.

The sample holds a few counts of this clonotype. The CDR3 nucleotides are TGTGCCAGTAGCAAGATTACCACGCAGGGTCAGCCCCAGCATTTT. Its translation: CASSKITTQGQPQHF. The genes are TRBV19 and TRBJ1-5; possible D gene TRBD1, 5 bases. Germline assignment: CDR1 LNHDA and CDR2 SQIVND (reference sequence). This CDR3 contains 15 residues. V gave up 6 bases and J gave up 6 bases, with 18 bases separating them. The variable domain in full, with the rest retrieved from reference TRBV19 and TRBJ1-5, is DGGITQSPKYLFRKEGQNVTLSCEQNLNHDAMYWYRQDPGQGLRLIYYSQIVNDFQKGDIAEGYSVSREKKESFPLTVTSAQKNPTAFYLCASSKITTQGQPQHFGDGTRLSIL.

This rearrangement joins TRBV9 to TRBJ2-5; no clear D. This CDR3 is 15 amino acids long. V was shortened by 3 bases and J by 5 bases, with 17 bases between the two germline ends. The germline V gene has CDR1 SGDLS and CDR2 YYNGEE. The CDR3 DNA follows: TGTGCCAGCAGCGAGCGAGGCCTGGATAGGGAGACCCAGTACTTC. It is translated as CASSERGLDRETQYF. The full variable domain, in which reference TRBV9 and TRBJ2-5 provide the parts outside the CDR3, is DSGVTQTPKHLITATGQRVTLRCSPRSGDLSVYWYQQSLDQGLQFLIQYYNGEERAKGNILERFSAQQFPDLHSELNLSSLELGDSALYFCASSERGLDRETQYFGPGTRLLVL.

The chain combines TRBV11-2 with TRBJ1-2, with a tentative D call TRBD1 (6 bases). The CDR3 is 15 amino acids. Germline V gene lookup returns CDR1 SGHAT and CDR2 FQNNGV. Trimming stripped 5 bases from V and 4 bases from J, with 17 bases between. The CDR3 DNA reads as TGTGCCAGCAGCCCCAACAGGGAAGGGGCCTATGGCTACACCTTC. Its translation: CASSPNREGAYGYTF.

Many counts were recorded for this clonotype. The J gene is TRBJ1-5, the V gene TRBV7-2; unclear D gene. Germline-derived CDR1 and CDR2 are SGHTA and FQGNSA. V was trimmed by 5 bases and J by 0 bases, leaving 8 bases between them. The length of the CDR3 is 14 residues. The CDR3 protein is CASSPGRSNQPQHF. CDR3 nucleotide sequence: TGTGCCAGCAGCCCCGGCCGTAGCAATCAGCCCCAGCATTTT.

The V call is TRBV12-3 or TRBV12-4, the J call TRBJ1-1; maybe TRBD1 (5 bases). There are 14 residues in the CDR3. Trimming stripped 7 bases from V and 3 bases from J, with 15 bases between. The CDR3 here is CASTPRWGDTEAFF. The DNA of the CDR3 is TGTGCCAGCACCCCACGGTGGGGGGACACTGAAGCTTTCTTT.

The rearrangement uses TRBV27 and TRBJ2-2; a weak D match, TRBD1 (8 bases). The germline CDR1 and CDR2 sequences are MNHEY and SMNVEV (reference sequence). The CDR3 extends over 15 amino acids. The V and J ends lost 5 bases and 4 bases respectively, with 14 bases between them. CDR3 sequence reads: CASSRYRGGTGELFF. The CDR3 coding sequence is TGTGCCAGCAGTCGATACAGGGGGGGCACCGGGGAGCTGTTTTTT.

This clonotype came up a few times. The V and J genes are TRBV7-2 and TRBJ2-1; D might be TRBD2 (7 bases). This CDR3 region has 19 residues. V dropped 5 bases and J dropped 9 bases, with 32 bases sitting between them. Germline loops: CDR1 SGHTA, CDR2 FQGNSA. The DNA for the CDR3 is TGTGCCAGCAGCCCCCGAGGATCGGGCCCTAGCGGCAGACAGGTTGAGCAGTTCTTC. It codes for CASSPRGSGPSGRQVEQFF.

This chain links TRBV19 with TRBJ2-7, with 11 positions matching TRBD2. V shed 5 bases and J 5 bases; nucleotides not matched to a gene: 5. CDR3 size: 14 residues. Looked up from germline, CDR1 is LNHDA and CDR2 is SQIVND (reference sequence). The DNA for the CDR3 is TGTGCCAGTAGTTCCACTAGCGGGAGAGACGAGCAGTACTTC. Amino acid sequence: CASSSTSGRDEQYF.

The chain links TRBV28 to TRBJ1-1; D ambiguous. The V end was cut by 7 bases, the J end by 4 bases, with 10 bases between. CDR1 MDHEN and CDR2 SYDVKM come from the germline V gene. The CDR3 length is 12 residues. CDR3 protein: CASTKPITEAFF. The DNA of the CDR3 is TGTGCCAGCACGAAACCGATCACTGAAGCTTTCTTT.

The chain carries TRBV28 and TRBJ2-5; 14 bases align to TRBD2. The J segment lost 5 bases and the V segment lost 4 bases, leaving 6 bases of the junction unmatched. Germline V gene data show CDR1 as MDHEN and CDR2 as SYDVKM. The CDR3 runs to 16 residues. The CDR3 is CASSSSRLAGGETQYF. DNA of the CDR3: TGTGCCAGCAGTTCCTCTCGACTAGCGGGAGGGGAGACCCAGTACTTC. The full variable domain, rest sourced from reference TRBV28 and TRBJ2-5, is DVKVTQSSRYLVKRTGEKVFLECVQDMDHENMFWYRQDPGLGLRLIYFSYDVKMKEKGDIPEGYSVSREKKERFSLILESASTNQTSMYLCASSSSRLAGGETQYFGPGTRLLVL.

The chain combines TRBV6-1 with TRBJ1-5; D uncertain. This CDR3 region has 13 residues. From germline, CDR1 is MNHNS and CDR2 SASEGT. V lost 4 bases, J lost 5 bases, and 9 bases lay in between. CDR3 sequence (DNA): TGTGCCAGCAGTGGAGTCCGGGATCAGCCCCAGCATTTT. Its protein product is CASSGVRDQPQHF.

The chain's CDR3 is CASSTSGLAGEFYEQYF. Here the CDR3 DNA reads TGTGCCAGCAGTACCTCCGGCCTAGCGGGAGAGTTCTACGAGCAGTACTTC. The chain has TRBV28 and TRBJ2-7; 10 bases are shared with TRBD2. The V segment lost 5 bases and the J segment 3 bases; nucleotides outside the gene matches: 13. This CDR3 has 17 residues. Germline loops: CDR1 MDHEN, CDR2 SYDVKM.

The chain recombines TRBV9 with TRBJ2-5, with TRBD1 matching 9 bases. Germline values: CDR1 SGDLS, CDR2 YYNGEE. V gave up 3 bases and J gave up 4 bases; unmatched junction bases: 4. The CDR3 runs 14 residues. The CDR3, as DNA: TGTGCCAGCAGCGCCCAGACAGGGGGAGAGACCCAGTACTTC. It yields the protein CASSAQTGGETQYF. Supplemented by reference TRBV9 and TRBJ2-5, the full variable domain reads DSGVTQTPKHLITATGQRVTLRCSPRSGDLSVYWYQQSLDQGLQFLIQYYNGEERAKGNILERFSAQQFPDLHSELNLSSLELGDSALYFCASSAQTGGETQYFGPGTRLLVL.

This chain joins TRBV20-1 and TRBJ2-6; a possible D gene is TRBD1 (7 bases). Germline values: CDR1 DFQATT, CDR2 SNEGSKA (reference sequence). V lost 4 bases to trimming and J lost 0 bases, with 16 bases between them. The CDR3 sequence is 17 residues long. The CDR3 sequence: CSAKIRGASSGANVLTF. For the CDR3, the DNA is TGCAGTGCTAAGATCAGGGGGGCGAGCTCTGGGGCCAACGTCCTGACTTTC.